This T cell receptor beta chain stems from a study of CD4 and CD8 cells across lung adenocarcinoma regions. The CDR3 runs 15 residues. Germline CDR1 is MNHNS and CDR2 is SASEGT. This clonotype was observed a few times. MiXCR, run by TCRdb on the PCR reads, gives a single entry per CDR3 protein. The sample gives about 5,300 distinct CDR3 sequences, approximately 65% of which show up once; about 24% is in the top ten. This TCR was recovered from a female donor with lung adenocarcinoma. The CD4 and CD8 labels of this study may be unreliable. The gene calls are TRBV6-1 and TRBJ2-3; D is tentatively TRBD1 or TRBD2 (6 bases each). The last part of the DNA fits TRBJ2-5 better; the J call may be wrong. Sequencing was done on a sample of CD4+ T cells from the center of a lung tumor. The CDR3 nucleotides read TGTGCCGGGGGGATGGGGGGCGGCGGCCCAGATACCCAGTACTTC. This translates into CAGGMGGGGPDTQYF.